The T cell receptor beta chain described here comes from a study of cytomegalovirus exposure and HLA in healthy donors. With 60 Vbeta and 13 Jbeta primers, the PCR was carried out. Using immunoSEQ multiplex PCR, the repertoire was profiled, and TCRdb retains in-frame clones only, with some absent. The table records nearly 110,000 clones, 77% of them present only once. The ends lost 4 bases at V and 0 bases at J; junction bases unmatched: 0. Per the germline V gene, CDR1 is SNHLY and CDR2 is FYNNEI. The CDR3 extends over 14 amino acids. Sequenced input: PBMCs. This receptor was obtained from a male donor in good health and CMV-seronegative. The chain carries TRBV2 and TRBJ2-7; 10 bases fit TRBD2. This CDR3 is CASSGTSGSYEQYF. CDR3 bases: TGTGCCAGCAGTGGGACTAGCGGCTCCTACGAGCAGTACTTC.